The table lists the clone carrying this T cell receptor beta chain with a few counts. MiXCR was run by TCRdb on the 5' RACE reads, yielding one entry per CDR3 protein. The sample consists of 200,000 or so distinct CDR3 sequences, more than 6.5% of them appearing once. The record originates from a study of identical twins. This CDR3 region has 14 residues. V dropped 4 bases and J dropped 5 bases, with 15 bases sitting between them. The data were also submitted as part of a second study, on yellow fever vaccine responses in identical twins.

The rearrangement links TRBV12-3 or TRBV12-4 to TRBJ2-7; maybe TRBD2 (6 bases). Sequencing was done on a sample of memory (CD45RO+) T cells sorted from blood. This clonotype was sampled from a woman aged 18-30 years in good health. Here the CDR3 reads CASSSAGGRHEQYF. For the CDR3, the DNA is TGTGCCAGCAGTTCCGCCGGAGGGAGGCACGAGCAGTACTTC.